This T cell receptor beta chain was obtained from a study of vaccination and CD4 T cells after COVID-19. The sample's treatment: 10-day PBMC culture with coronavirus spike peptide pools or control peptides (ViraFEST assay). Scientists ran DNA taken from cultured CD4+ T cells through the Oncomine TCR Beta short-read assay for sequencing. TCRdb itself ran the PCR reads through MiXCR, one entry per CDR3 protein. Among under 4,500 distinct CDR3 sequences listed, under 25% were seen once. As to this clonotype: Its specificity is unknown.

Specimen: CD4+ T cells from blood, cultured in vitro. The receptor's source is a human donor who had recovered from COVID-19.

The CDR3 nucleotides are TGTGCCATCAGTGCTTATACAGGGACCCAAGAGACCCAGTACTTC. Encoded protein: CAISAYTGTQETQYF. The chain employs TRBV10-3 and TRBJ2-5; perhaps TRBD1 as D (6 bases). The CDR3 sequence is 15 residues long. V dropped 4 bases and J dropped 1 base, with 13 bases sitting between them. Germline CDR1 ENHRY, CDR2 SYGVKD.